The 27 T cell receptor beta chains below were found in one sample sequenced in a study of T cell responses to AZD1222 COVID-19 vaccine. Profiling relied on immunoSEQ multiplex PCR, and the TCRdb table lists in-frame clones only, not all of them. The data contain under 95,000 clones, around nine tenths of them singletons. The source material was peripheral blood, sampled 28 days after the second AZD1222 dose. The receptors come from an adult who received the AZD1222 COVID-19 vaccine.

J is TRBJ2-7 and V is TRBV19; 9 bases fit TRBD1. Germline V gene lookup returns CDR1 LNHDA and CDR2 SQIVND (reference sequence). With V trimmed by 5 bases and J by 0 bases, 5 bases remained unmatched. The CDR3 has 15 amino acids. The CDR3 region has the DNA TGTGCCAGTAGTTCCGGGACAGGGAGCTCCTACGAGCAGTACTTC. Protein: CASSSGTGSSYEQYF.

This chain links TRBV5-4 with TRBJ2-1; possibly TRBD1 for D (6 bases). Germline V CDR1 and CDR2: SGHNT, YYREEE (reference sequence). V lost 4 bases to trimming and J lost 8 bases, with 16 bases between them. CDR3 size: 14 residues. CDR3 region: CASSLIYRVDEQFF. CDR3 DNA sequence: TGTGCCAGCAGCCTCATTTACAGGGTGGATGAGCAGTTCTTC.

The CDR3 sequence: CASSPQETQYF. CDR3 in DNA: TGTGCCAGCAGCCCACAAGAGACCCAGTACTTC. The J gene is TRBJ2-5, the V gene TRBV11-2; D ambiguous. Germline lookup yields CDR1 SGHAT and CDR2 FQNNGV. Trimming shortened V by 5 bases and J by 2 bases, and 3 bases separated the two germline ends. The CDR3 is made up of 11 amino acids.

This clone showed up just a few times. The chain carries TRBV15 and TRBJ1-5, with TRBD1 identical over 7 bases. The J segment lost 2 bases and the V segment lost 6 bases, leaving 7 bases of the junction unmatched. The CDR3 is 15 residues long. Germline CDR1 is LNHNV and CDR2 is YYDKDF (reference sequence). The chain's CDR3 is CATRDAGGGNQPQHF. In nucleotides, the CDR3 is TGTGCCACCAGAGACGCAGGGGGAGGCAATCAGCCCCAGCATTTT.

The chain recombines TRBV19 with TRBJ1-1; D is ambiguous. Trimming removed 10 bases from V and 1 base from J, with 7 bases in between. The CDR3 has 11 residues. The germline CDR1 and CDR2 sequences are LNHDA and SQIVND (reference sequence). The CDR3 DNA follows: TGTGCCACGATATGGAACACTGAAGCTTTCTTT. As protein: CATIWNTEAFF.

This chain links TRBV24-1 with TRBJ1-2; D gene ambiguous. The V and J ends lost 5 bases and 4 bases respectively, with 16 bases between them. Germline V CDR1 and CDR2: KGHDR, SFDVKD. This CDR3 is built from 15 residues. The CDR3 spells CATSALTTEGYGYTF. In nucleotides, the CDR3 is TGTGCCACCAGTGCCCTGACCACAGAGGGCTATGGCTACACCTTC.

The chain employs TRBV28 and TRBJ1-1, with D possibly TRBD1 on 6 matching bases. V was trimmed by 7 bases and J by 4 bases, leaving 16 bases between them. The CDR3 extends over 14 amino acids. CDR1 is MDHEN, CDR2 SYDVKM, per germline. CDR3 loop: CASTLDPRGTEAFF. In DNA, the CDR3 is TGTGCCAGCACCCTGGACCCCAGGGGCACTGAAGCTTTCTTT.

In its sample, this clone was seen a few times. The gene calls are TRBV7-9 and TRBJ1-6; D may be TRBD1 (6 bases). Germline CDR1 and CDR2: SEHNR and FQNEAQ (reference sequence). The CDR3 contains 16 residues. Trimming removed 4 bases from V and 9 bases from J, with 19 bases in between. CDR3 region: CASSSEGGGLSSPLHF. The CDR3 nucleotides are TGTGCCAGCAGCTCCGAAGGAGGGGGTCTAAGTTCACCCCTCCACTTT. Supplemented by reference TRBV7-9 and TRBJ1-6, the full variable domain reads DTGVSQNPRHKITKRGQNVTFRCDPISEHNRLYWYRQTLGQGPEFLTYFQNEAQLEKSRLLSDRFSAERPKGSFSTLEIQRTEQGDSAMYLCASSSEGGGLSSPLHFGNGTRLTVT.

The chain recombines TRBV5-1 with TRBJ2-2; perhaps TRBD1 as D (5 bases). The V gene's germline CDR1 is SGHRS and CDR2 YFSETQ. The CDR3 sequence is 15 residues long. The V end lost 7 bases, the J end lost 4 bases, and 17 bases lay between the germline ends. For the CDR3, the DNA is TGCGCCAGCGGGGTATCAAAAGGGGCCACCGGGGAGCTGTTTTTT. Translating it yields CASGVSKGATGELFF.

The rearrangement joins TRBV11-2 to TRBJ1-2; no firm D call. The CDR3 covers 15 residues. V lost 5 bases, J lost 1 base, and 14 bases lay in between. The germline V gene encodes CDR1 SGHAT and CDR2 FQNNGV. The CDR3 region is CASSQSRAVNYGYTF. The CDR3 nucleotides read TGTGCCAGCAGCCAAAGTCGGGCAGTTAACTATGGCTACACCTTC.

This chain connects TRBV7-2 to TRBJ1-2; D is perhaps TRBD1 (6 bases). Trimming shortened V by 7 bases and J by 4 bases, and 13 bases separated the two germline ends. The length of the CDR3 is 13 residues. Looked up from germline, CDR1 is SGHTA and CDR2 is FQGNSA. This CDR3 reads CASNLQGPYGYTF. The CDR3 DNA follows: TGTGCCAGCAACCTACAGGGTCCCTATGGCTACACCTTC. The full variable domain, rest sourced from reference TRBV7-2 and TRBJ1-2, is GAGVSQSPSNKVTEKGKDVELRCDPISGHTALYWYRQSLGQGLEFLIYFQGNSAPDKSGLPSDRFSAERTGGSVSTLTIQRTQQEDSAVYLCASNLQGPYGYTFGSGTRLTVV.

The chain carries TRBV28 and TRBJ2-1; no firm D call. The CDR3 is 11 residues long. V lost 3 bases to trimming and J lost 10 bases, with 7 bases between them. Looked up from germline, CDR1 is MDHEN and CDR2 is SYDVKM. CDR3 in amino acids: CASSLRREQFF. Written as DNA, the CDR3 is TGTGCCAGCAGTTTGCGGCGGGAGCAGTTCTTC.

The chain couples TRBV12-3 or TRBV12-4 to TRBJ1-1; D is uncertain. The V gene lost 3 bases and the J gene lost 5 bases, with 7 bases spanning the gap. The CDR3 has 12 amino acids. CDR3 nucleotide sequence: TGTGCCAGCAGTTTTGTGAGGACTGAAGCTTTCTTT. Its translation: CASSFVRTEAFF.

The chain employs TRBV18 and TRBJ2-1, with TRBD2 matching 8 bases. Germline CDR1 reads KGHSH; CDR2 reads LQKENI. J gave up 6 bases and V 0 bases, and 16 bases lay outside the gene matches. This CDR3 contains 19 residues. The CDR3, as DNA: TGTGCCAGCTCACCACCGGGGGTGGCTTATAGCGGGGCCATCAATGAGCAGTTCTTC. This sequence encodes CASSPPGVAYSGAINEQFF.

V is TRBV4-3 and J is TRBJ1-2, with D unclear. This CDR3 region has 12 residues. Germline CDR1 LGHNA, CDR2 YSLEER. Trimming removed 4 bases from V and 2 bases from J, with 5 bases in between. The chain's CDR3 is CASSRTNYGYTF. CDR3 coding DNA: TGCGCCAGCAGCCGCACGAACTATGGCTACACCTTC.

CDR3 amino acids: CATSDPTENQPQHF. In DNA form, the CDR3 reads TGTGCCACCAGTGACCCGACAGAGAATCAGCCCCAGCATTTT. The V call is TRBV24-1, the J call TRBJ1-5, with TRBD1 as a possible D gene (5 bases). V lost 4 bases and J lost 4, with 10 bases in between. Per the germline V gene, CDR1 is KGHDR and CDR2 is SFDVKD. The length of the CDR3 is 14 residues.

The chain uses TRBV7-9 and TRBJ1-4; D is ambiguous. V was trimmed by 5 bases and J by 3 bases, leaving 13 bases between them. The CDR3 extends over 15 amino acids. CDR1 and CDR2 from the germline V gene are SEHNR and FQNEAQ (reference sequence). CDR3: CASSLQLGSNEKLFF. Written as DNA, the CDR3 is TGTGCCAGCAGCCTTCAATTGGGGTCTAATGAAAAACTGTTTTTT.

The chain uses TRBV7-8 and TRBJ2-7, with TRBD1 matching over 8 bases. V was clipped by 1 base and J by 5 bases; unmatched bases: 4. Germline V gives CDR1 SGHVS, CDR2 FQNEAQ. The CDR3 has 14 residues. The CDR3 loop is CASSLGSGQDEQYF. The DNA for the CDR3 is TGTGCCAGCAGCTTAGGGTCGGGACAGGACGAGCAGTACTTC.

This clone was seen just once. One junction end disagrees with the germline gene, perhaps due to a read error. The genes are TRBV2 and TRBJ2-7, with TRBD1 matching 12 bases. The CDR3 sequence is 17 residues long. The germline CDR1 and CDR2 sequences are SNHLY and FYNNEI. The CDR3 spells CASSDPGQGARSDEQYF. The CDR3 DNA reads TGTGCCAGCAGCGACCCGGGACAGGGGGCCCGCTCCGACGAGCAGTACTTC.

The gene calls are TRBV6-7 and TRBJ2-5; D not certain. TRBV6-7 is flagged as an ORF with uncertain function. The V end was cut by 8 bases, the J end by 5 bases, with 6 bases between. The CDR3 has 10 residues. The CDR3 sequence: CASRCETQYF. Here the CDR3 DNA reads TGTGCCAGCCGCTGTGAGACCCAGTACTTC.

The chain employs TRBV19 and TRBJ2-7, with 8 bases aligning to TRBD2. The CDR3 covers 14 residues. CDR1 and CDR2 from the germline V gene are LNHDA and SQIVND (reference sequence). The ends lost 5 bases at V and 1 base at J; junction bases unmatched: 4. CDR3 coding DNA: TGTGCCAGTAGTTCCCGGGGGGGTTCCTACGAGCAGTACTTC. Translated, it gives CASSSRGGSYEQYF.

The CDR3 here is CASSPGTAPQYF. The DNA for the CDR3 is TGTGCCAGCAGCCCCGGGACAGCTCCGCAGTATTTT. The chain employs TRBV11-2 and TRBJ2-3; 7 bases line up with TRBD1. Per germline, CDR1 SGHAT and CDR2 FQNNGV. The CDR3 sequence is 12 residues long. V gave up 5 bases and J gave up 10 bases; unmatched junction bases: 6.

The chain employs TRBV3-1 (or the pseudogene TRBV3-2) and TRBJ1-3; D might be TRBD1 (6 bases). The V gene's germline CDR1 is LGHDT and CDR2 YNNKEL (reference sequence). With 0 bases removed from V and 4 bases from J, the gap between germline ends came to 19 bases. The CDR3 length is 18 residues. CDR3 region: CASSQDRRGQVRGNTIYF. Here the CDR3 DNA reads TGTGCCAGCAGCCAAGATCGCCGGGGGCAGGTGAGAGGAAACACCATATATTTT.

The chain has TRBV27 and TRBJ1-2; 8 bases fit TRBD1. The V gene end was trimmed by 5 bases and the J gene end by 7 bases; junction bases not matched to a gene: 18. Germline loops: CDR1 MNHEY, CDR2 SMNVEV (reference sequence). The CDR3 spans 17 residues. CDR3 nucleotides: TGTGCCAGCAGTATCACACCCCAGGGGGCGTTTTTCGGTGGCTACACCTTC. The encoded protein is CASSITPQGAFFGGYTF.

This chain uses TRBV24-1 with TRBJ1-3; TRBD1 might be the D (5 bases). The CDR3 sequence is 18 residues long. Germline loops: CDR1 KGHDR, CDR2 SFDVKD. V dropped 3 bases and J dropped 2 bases, with 19 bases sitting between them. This CDR3 is CATSDKMGTFFAGNTIYF. The CDR3 nucleotides read TGTGCCACCAGTGATAAAATGGGGACGTTCTTCGCTGGAAACACCATATATTTT.

The J gene is TRBJ2-7, the V gene TRBV7-2; perhaps D is TRBD1 or TRBD2 (5 bases each). The V end was cut by 2 bases, the J end by 2 bases, with 13 bases between. CDR3 length: 15 amino acids. Germline lookup yields CDR1 SGHTA and CDR2 FQGNSA. The CDR3 DNA reads TGTGCCAGCAGCTTAAATATGGGGACGGCCTACGAGCAGTACTTC. This encodes CASSLNMGTAYEQYF. The complete variable domain, with remaining parts taken from reference TRBV7-2 and TRBJ2-7, reads GAGVSQSPSNKVTEKGKDVELRCDPISGHTALYWYRQSLGQGLEFLIYFQGNSAPDKSGLPSDRFSAERTGGSVSTLTIQRTQQEDSAVYLCASSLNMGTAYEQYFGPGTRLTVT.

This chain joins TRBV7-9 and TRBJ2-2, with 8 bases lining up with TRBD2. The CDR3 has 18 residues. V lost 0 bases to trimming and J lost 3 bases; unmatched junction nucleotides: 9. Germline assignment: CDR1 SEHNR and CDR2 FQNEAQ (reference sequence). For the CDR3, the DNA is TGTGCCAGCAGCTTAGCGCCCCTAGCGGGCCTTGACACCGGGGAGCTGTTTTTT. Translated, it gives CASSLAPLAGLDTGELFF.